The 3 T cell receptor beta chains presented below share a single source sample, sequenced in a study of T-cell reconstitution after alpha-beta-depleted transplantation in children. Researchers prepared the TCRbeta library using unique molecular identifiers, the study reports. TCRdb analysed the PCR reads with MiXCR anew, one entry per CDR3 protein. The data contain some 220,000 distinct CDR3 sequences, 9.5% to 13% of them singletons. The material was PBMCs, obtained before TCRalphabeta/CD19-depleted stem cell transplant. These receptors came from a child younger than two with acute myeloid leukemia, due to receive a stem cell transplant.

This clonotype was seen a handful of times. The rearrangement uses TRBV20-1 and TRBJ1-1, with D possibly TRBD1 on 6 matching bases. This CDR3 spans 14 amino acids. The V and J ends lost 4 bases and 1 base respectively, with 13 bases between them. The germline gives CDR1 DFQATT, CDR2 SNEGSKA (reference sequence). Here the CDR3 reads CSATRTAGNTEAFF. The CDR3 nucleotides are TGCAGTGCTACCCGGACAGCTGGGAACACTGAAGCTTTCTTT.

This clonotype was observed at least ten times. V usage is TRBV12-3 or TRBV12-4 and J usage is TRBJ1-5; D remains unclear. The CDR3 runs to 14 residues. Trimming took off 4 bases at V and 1 base at J, with 8 bases between the two ends. The CDR3 loop reads CASSSESSNQPQHF. CDR3 nucleotides: TGTGCCAGCAGTTCCGAATCAAGCAATCAGCCCCAGCATTTT.

This clonotype was counted at least ten times. V usage is TRBV7-2 and J usage is TRBJ1-2; D is uncertain. Germline CDR1 reads SGHTA; CDR2 reads FQGNSA. V was clipped by 7 bases and J by 5 bases, with 11 bases between them. The CDR3 has 12 residues. CDR3 residues: CASTPWSYGYTF. CDR3 DNA: TGTGCCAGCACCCCTTGGTCGTATGGCTACACCTTC.